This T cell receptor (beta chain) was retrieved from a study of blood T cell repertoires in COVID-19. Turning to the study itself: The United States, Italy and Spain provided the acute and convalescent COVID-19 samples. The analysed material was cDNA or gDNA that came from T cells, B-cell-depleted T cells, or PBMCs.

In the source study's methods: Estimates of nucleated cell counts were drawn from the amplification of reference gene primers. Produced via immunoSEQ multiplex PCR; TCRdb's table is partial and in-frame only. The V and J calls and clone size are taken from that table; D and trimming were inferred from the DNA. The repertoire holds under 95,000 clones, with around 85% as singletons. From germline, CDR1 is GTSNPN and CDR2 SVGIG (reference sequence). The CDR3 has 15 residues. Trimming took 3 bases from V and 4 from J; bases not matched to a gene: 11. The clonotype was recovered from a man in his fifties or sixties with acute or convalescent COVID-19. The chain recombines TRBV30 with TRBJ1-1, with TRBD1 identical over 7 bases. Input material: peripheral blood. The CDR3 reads CAWRLAGGRSTEAFF. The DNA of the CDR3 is TGTGCCTGGAGGCTGGCAGGGGGTCGGAGCACTGAAGCTTTCTTT.